Listed below are T cell receptor beta chains from one sample, sequenced in a study of graft-versus-host responses after intestinal transplantation. The data were produced by immunoSEQ multiplex PCR, yet TCRdb's version contains in-frame clones alone and is incomplete. The sample lists about 120,000 clones, 90% to 95% occurring once. For these receptors, no antigen is known. Sequenced material: unstimulated CD8+ T cells sorted from spleen or lymph node cells, taken before intestinal transplant. These receptors all stem from a human donor who received an intestinal transplant. Each CDR3 is given with its conserved first and last residue. The D gene is left open where the match is weak. The size of a clone is reported for some rows only, either as once, few or many, or as a class for expanded clones.

TRBV9,TRBJ2-1,TRBD2,NA,CASSEGAGGSNEQFF,TGTGCCAGCAGCGAAGGAGCGGGAGGGTCAAATGAGCAGTTCTTC
TRBV27,TRBJ2-7,TRBD2,once,CASSLSGSGIIEQYF,TGTGCCAGCAGTTTATCGGGTAGCGGGATCATCGAGCAGTACTTC
TRBV7-2,TRBJ1-5,NA,NA,CASSSHSERSNQPQHF,TGTGCCAGCAGCTCCCACAGTGAGAGAAGCAATCAGCCCCAGCATTTT
TRBV29-1,TRBJ1-2,TRBD1,NA,CSVEGGGAVYGYTF,TGCAGCGTTGAAGGAGGGGGCGCGGTCTATGGCTACACCTTC
TRBV5-6,TRBJ2-2,TRBD1,NA,CASSVSRDRIFTGELFF,TGTGCCAGCTCAGTCTCACGGGACAGGATTTTCACCGGGGAGCTGTTTTTT
TRBV4-2,TRBJ1-2,NA,NA,CASSQETTTNYGYTF,TGTGCCAGCAGCCAAGAGACGACTACTAACTATGGCTACACCTTC
TRBV15,TRBJ2-7,TRBD2,NA,CATSRAGQPGLAGGDNYEQYF,TGTGCCACCAGCAGAGCAGGGCAACCGGGACTAGCGGGAGGCGATAACTACGAGCAGTACTTC
TRBV27,TRBJ2-7,NA,NA,CASSLAGTSPYEQYF,TGTGCCAGCAGTTTAGCCGGGACATCACCCTACGAGCAGTACTTC
TRBV9,TRBJ2-2,NA,once,CASSATGPNTGELFF,TGTGCCAGCAGCGCGACAGGACCGAACACCGGGGAGCTGTTTTTT
TRBV5-6,TRBJ2-6,NA,NA,CASMVNNSHKGRANVLTF,TGTGCCAGCATGGTGAACAATAGTCACAAAGGTCGGGCCAACGTCCTGACTTTC
TRBV9,TRBJ2-1,TRBD2,NA,CASSVEAGAYNEQFF,TGTGCCAGCAGCGTAGAGGCGGGAGCCTACAATGAGCAGTTCTTC